These 5 T cell receptor beta chains came from one sample sequenced in a study of shared clonotypes between healthy human individuals. The data were produced by immunoSEQ multiplex PCR, yet TCRdb's version contains in-frame clones alone and is incomplete. The data contain about half a million clones, roughly 80% of them singletons. Sequenced input: PBMCs. The receptors here all came from a woman aged 40 to 50 in good health. Some clones in this sample may be carry-over from other donors' samples.

This chain joins TRBV30 and TRBJ2-7, with D perhaps matching TRBD2 (6 bases). Germline V gene lookup returns CDR1 GTSNPN and CDR2 SVGIG (reference sequence). The CDR3 length is 12 residues. V was pared by 5 bases and J by 3 bases, with 11 bases between. The CDR3, as DNA: TGTGCCTGGGGGGGGACTCACTACGAGCAGTACTTC. Translated, it gives CAWGGTHYEQYF.

This chain connects TRBV11-2 to TRBJ2-6; TRBD1 is a possible D gene (5 bases). V gave up 5 bases and J gave up 2 bases, with 13 bases separating them. The length of the CDR3 is 16 residues. CDR1 is SGHAT, CDR2 FQNNGV, per germline. This chain's CDR3 is CASSPGWGPGANVLTF. The CDR3, as DNA: TGTGCCAGCAGCCCAGGGTGGGGCCCTGGGGCCAACGTCCTGACTTTC.

This chain links TRBV7-8 with TRBJ2-3; 8 bases are a match to TRBD2. V shed 0 bases, J shed 6 bases, and the junction held 2 bases outside the gene matches. Germline CDR1 SGHVS, CDR2 FQNEAQ. The CDR3 runs to 14 residues. CDR3 in amino acids: CASSLAASGDTQYF. Here the CDR3 DNA reads TGTGCCAGCAGCTTAGCTGCTAGCGGGGATACGCAGTATTTT.

V is TRBV28 and J is TRBJ2-1, with TRBD2 identical over 9 bases. This CDR3 has 16 residues. Germline CDR1 reads MDHEN; CDR2 reads SYDVKM. V gave up 5 bases and J gave up 6 bases; unmatched junction bases: 11. The CDR3 DNA sequence: TGTGCCAGCAGTCCCCACCCGGGACTAGCACGCAATGAGCAGTTCTTC. It specifies CASSPHPGLARNEQFF.

The chain carries TRBV6-1 and TRBJ2-3, with 7 nucleotides matching TRBD2. Losses at the gene ends were 8 bases for V and 0 bases for J; bases not matched to a gene: 5. In germline, CDR1 is MNHNS, CDR2 SASEGT. This CDR3 is 14 amino acids long. CDR3 sequence: CASALAESTDTQYF. The CDR3 region has the DNA TGTGCCAGCGCCCTAGCGGAAAGCACAGATACGCAGTATTTT.